The T cell receptor beta chain described here comes from a study of early T cells in non-severe SARS-CoV-2 infection. Study background: Investigators sequenced bulk RNA drawn from unsorted whole blood, and chains remained unpaired. Whole-study results and caveats: The study's VDJdb matching favored anti-spike CD8 responses and missed private and CD4 specificities.

This clonotype occurred a few times. Its antigen is still unknown. Germline lookup yields CDR1 MNHEY and CDR2 SVGEGT. This CDR3 comprises 16 residues. V dropped 2 bases and J dropped 1; count of bases not matched to a gene: 7. Individually, cDNA molecules had unique molecular identifiers attached to them. Each CDR3 protein gets one entry after TCRdb re-called the 5' RACE reads with MiXCR. Counted here are about 83,000 distinct CDR3 sequences, over 9% occurring once; the ten biggest clones make up 6.5%. Material for sequencing was whole blood. The chain has TRBV6-2 or TRBV6-3 and TRBJ1-2; 7 positions match TRBD1. This TCR was recovered from an adult who was a healthcare worker with PCR-confirmed SARS-CoV-2 infection or an uninfected control (not recorded which). The DNA of the CDR3 is TGTGCCAGCAGTTACGACAGGGACCATATTAACTATGGCTACACCTTC. Translating it yields CASSYDRDHINYGYTF.